This TCR beta chain is drawn from a study of tumor-infiltrating lymphocytes in localized non-small cell lung cancer. The V and J ends lost 0 bases and 5 bases, in that order; junction bases with no gene match: 4. CDR3 length equals 15 residues. The V gene's germline CDR1 is MNHEY and CDR2 SVGAGI. Profiling relied on immunoSEQ multiplex PCR, and the TCRdb table lists in-frame clones only, not all of them. The table lists around 8,900 clones, 55% to 75% of them singletons. Input material: lung tumor tissue. V gene TRBV6-5 combines with J gene TRBJ1-5, with 7 positions matching TRBD1. The TCR sequence derives from a human donor with non-small cell lung cancer. The CDR3 loop is CASSYSTGTDQPQHF. The CDR3 DNA sequence: TGTGCCAGCAGTTACTCGACAGGGACTGATCAGCCCCAGCATTTT.